This TCR beta chain came from a study of blood T cell repertoires in COVID-19. Across the whole study: The origin of the acute and convalescent COVID-19 samples was the United States, Italy and Spain. Sample material is recorded as cDNA or gDNA derived from T cells, B-cell-depleted T cells, or PBMCs.

Methods used by the authors: Amplification with reference gene primers provided the estimates of nucleated cell counts. Clones were sequenced by immunoSEQ multiplex PCR, and TCRdb holds only the in-frame ones, with some missing. V and J calls and clone size follow that table, whereas D and trimming were derived from the DNA. The repertoire consists of 84,000 or so clones, with around four fifths occurring once and the leading ten covering about 12%. V gave up 5 bases and J gave up 5 bases, with 12 bases separating them. The CDR3 has 13 residues. Germline CDR1 reads SGHTA; CDR2 reads FQGNSA. This sequence originates from a woman aged 65 to 85 with active or convalescent COVID-19. The sample comprised peripheral blood. The chain recombines TRBV7-2 with TRBJ2-5; D call uncertain. The CDR3 loop is CASSRRSGETQYF. The CDR3, as DNA: TGTGCCAGCAGCCGACGGAGTGGGGAGACCCAGTACTTC. The full variable domain, its missing parts supplied by reference TRBV7-2 and TRBJ2-5, is GAGVSQSPSNKVTEKGKDVELRCDPISGHTALYWYRQSLGQGLEFLIYFQGNSAPDKSGLPSDRFSAERTGGSVSTLTIQRTQQEDSAVYLCASSRRSGETQYFGPGTRLLVL.